This T cell receptor beta chain was obtained from a study of shared clonotypes between healthy human individuals (dated by TCRdb to the early 2020s). About the study as a whole: The cohort comprised a couple of women and three men aged 18 to 49 years. For each donor, three plates each were used for CD4 naive and CD4 memory, two plates were used for CD8 naive, and one plate was used for CD8 memory. Libraries were prepared and TCR repertoires were sequenced by different laboratories using diverse techniques, in order to increase sequencing depth and limit assay-specific biases. Leukapheresis yielded between about 0.85 and 9 billion PBMCs per donor. Blood TCR repertoires of five healthy adults were deeply sequenced to estimate repertoire size and the extent of clonotype sharing between individuals. What the research found in general, with its limitations: Estimated clonotype richness was generally larger for naive than for memory subsets. Because the study included a small number of donors, the genetic and exposure-history diversity represented was limited. Incomplete sequencing was indicated by rarefaction of sorted-subset datasets, despite the large sequencing depth. Based on pairwise subsampling, the degree of clonotype sharing among donors was expected to be affected by sequencing depth. Higher generation probabilities were observed for clonotypes shared by all four sorted-subset donors than for non-shared clonotypes. Sampling was restricted to blood, and TCR repertoires in tissues likely differ from the TCR repertoires found in blood. Across several donors, 4.5% to 6.5% of naive CD4, roughly 3.4% of naive CD8, under 2.5% of memory CD4, and roughly 0.4% of memory CD8 clonotypes were shared.

Using the deep immunoSEQ assay, multiplex PCR amplified TCR CDR3 regions from genomic DNA. Extracted genomic DNA from each cell subset was distributed evenly across all wells of several immunoSEQ 96-well plates, and each plate was treated as a replicate. Each replicate PCR for sorted subsets received around 0.2 ug genomic DNA, equal to roughly 30,000 T cell genomes. The purified libraries were quantified using a Qubit 3.0 fluorometer, sized with a Bioanalyzer 2100, and then quantified again using the KAPA Library Quantification kit. Every immunoSEQ 96-well plate was sequenced on a separate single-read 150-cycle Illumina NextSeq 550 flow cell. The study's processing was this. The immunoSEQ output contained only junctional sequences without quality scores, so filtering could not match that applied to full-length reads. Sequences were annotated with PyIR, a Python wrapper for IgBLAST v1.9, and V/J genes and CDR3 were assigned using IMGT germline references. Any read was removed if the V/J assignment was weak (E-value above 1e-6), the CDR3 was missing, or the read contained stop codons, out-of-frame junctions, or ambiguous translated residues. A V3J clonotype was defined by an identical inferred V gene, J gene, and CDR3 amino acid sequence. Percentage overlap between repertoires was computed as shared unique clonotypes divided by the size of the smaller repertoire. RTK rarefaction, the Chao1 estimator, and Recon v2.1 estimates of unobserved clonotypes were used to assess repertoire richness. Generation probabilities for all TCRbeta clonotypes obtained by the gDNA method from several donors were computed using OLGA. Imported from immuneACCESS, the table was reduced by TCRdb to in-frame sequences with V and J called. These copies leave out some clones; in studies compared against another copy, an unresolved V gene accounts for under half, and the cause of the remainder is not known. The V and J calls and the clone size are those of that table, but D and trimming were determined from the DNA. The sample includes 850,000 to 1,100,000 clones, with approximately 77% observed a single time. The ten largest clones add up to 0.7% to 0.95% of the sample.

This clone was detected a few times. Its antigen is not yet known. Within one base of it there is no much larger clone, and no base qualities were kept. V is pruned by 2 bases and J by 9 bases, leaving 7 bases of the junction without a gene match. The CDR3 covers 14 residues, taking in both the cysteine and the phenylalanine. The only DNA kept is the CDR3, 42 bases in frame from the first base. The germline V gene sets CDR1 to LGHNA and CDR2 to YNFKEQ. The donors were healthy, HIV-negative adults with no recently reported acute infections or vaccinations. All donors were Caucasian adults living in Nashville, Tennessee, USA. CD4+ T cells were enriched by magnetic negative selection; naive cells were then positively selected on CD45RA, and the negative fraction formed the memory subset. After blood collection by leukapheresis, PBMCs were isolated using Ficoll-Histopaque density gradient centrifugation and then cryopreserved in the vapor phase of liquid nitrogen. Analytical flow cytometry was used to check the purity and quantity of each magnetically sorted T cell population. From each sorted fraction, genomic DNA was isolated and quantified by UV absorbance on a Nanodrop 2000c.

Input material: memory CD4+ T cells from PBMCs. This specimen's cell subset or site label, interpreted: CD45RA-negative fraction. Recombination linked TRBV4-2 to TRBJ1-5; 7 bases in between match TRBD1. This TCR was recovered from a man aged 18 to 30 in good health. Some clones in this sample may be carry-over from other donors' samples. Here the CDR3 is given as CASSQPGTAWPQHF. The DNA sequence reads TGTGCCAGCAGCCAACCAGGGACAGCCTGGCCCCAGCATTTT.